Below are 2 T cell receptor beta chains sequenced from a single sample in a study of beta chain features in type 1 diabetes. The isolated RNA, all of it, was reverse transcribed, so expressed TCRB transcripts were what got sequenced. Generated by immunoSEQ multiplex PCR, the TCRdb table keeps only in-frame clones and is missing some. The sample carries 300,000 to 350,000 clones, roughly 21% recorded once. Sequenced sample: naive CD4+ T cells from blood. All receptors come from a woman between 18 and 29 years old in good health.

In DNA form, the CDR3 reads TGCAGCGTTGAAGATCGAACGGGAGTTGGCGAGCAGTACTTC. Its translation: CSVEDRTGVGEQYF. The V gene is TRBV29-1, the J gene TRBJ2-7; D is perhaps TRBD2 (6 bases). Deletions cut 0 bases from V and 6 bases from J, with 15 bases between. CDR3 length: 14 amino acids. CDR1 and CDR2 (germline): SQVTM, ANQGSEA.

This chain connects TRBV4-1 to TRBJ2-7; TRBD2 matches 7 bases. The trim removed 0 bases at V and 2 bases at J, leaving 7 bases unmatched. This CDR3 spans 16 amino acids. Germline-derived CDR1 and CDR2 are MGHRA and YSYEKL. The CDR3 DNA follows: TGCGCCAGCAGCCAAGAGGCGACTAGCAATACCTACGAGCAGTACTTC. Protein: CASSQEATSNTYEQYF.